This is a list of T cell receptor beta chains from one sample in a study of shared clonotypes between healthy human individuals. Repertoires were generated with immunoSEQ multiplex PCR, while TCRdb's copy carries only in-frame clones and drops some. The table includes around 980,000 clones, around 82% detected once. Sequencing input: memory CD4+ T cells from PBMCs. The source of these receptors is a man younger than 35 in good health. Some clones in this sample may be carry-over from other donors' samples. The CDR3 runs from the conserved cysteine through the conserved F or W. The D gene is left open where the match is weak. A row's size may be missing; if present it is once, few, many or a size class.

v_call	j_call	clone_size	d_call	cdr3_nt	cdr3_aa
TRBV6-5	TRBJ1-4	NA	NA	TGTGCCAGCAGTAAACAGGGCCGTGATGAAAAACTGTTTTTT	CASSKQGRDEKLFF
TRBV28	TRBJ2-1	NA	TRBD2	TGTGCCAGCAGTTTATTACTAGCGGGAGCGGATGAGCAGTTCTTC	CASSLLLAGADEQFF
TRBV7-2	TRBJ2-7	NA	NA	TGTGCCAGCAGCTCGACTACTCGGAGGGGTGACGAGCAGTACTTC	CASSSTTRRGDEQYF
TRBV6-6	TRBJ2-1	NA	TRBD2	TGTGCCAGCAGTTCAAGCGGGGCGAGAGAGCAGTTCTTC	CASSSSGAREQFF
TRBV6-1	TRBJ2-7	NA	TRBD2	TGTGCCAGCACCCCGTGGCTAGCGGGGTCCTACGAGCAGTACTTC	CASTPWLAGSYEQYF
TRBV18	TRBJ2-1	NA	TRBD2	TGTGCCAGCTCACCACCGGGAGGGAATGAGCAGTTCTTC	CASSPPGGNEQFF
TRBV29-1	TRBJ2-7	NA	TRBD2	TGCAGCGTGGGAGCGGGGGCATACGAGCAGTACTTC	CSVGAGAYEQYF
TRBV15	TRBJ2-7	NA	NA	TGTGCCACCAGCCTGGCGAGGTACGAGCAGTACTTC	CATSLARYEQYF
TRBV6-6	TRBJ2-1	NA	TRBD2	TGTGCCAGCAGCAACCTAGCGGCCAGCTCCTACAATGAGCAGTTCTTC	CASSNLAASSYNEQFF
TRBV28	TRBJ1-2	many	NA	TGTGCCAGCAGCCGATTCGGGGCGGGCTATGGCTACACCTTC	CASSRFGAGYGYTF
TRBV7-9	TRBJ2-5	NA	TRBD2	TGTGCCAGCAGCGCTACTAGCGGGAGGGAGACCCAGTACTTC	CASSATSGRETQYF
TRBV7-3	TRBJ2-6	NA	NA	TGTGCCAGCACCAATTCAAGCTCTAGCTCTGGGGCCAACGTCCTGACTTTC	CASTNSSSSSGANVLTF
TRBV28	TRBJ2-2	NA	NA	TGTGCCAGCAGGACCACGAGATGGAACACCGGGGAGCTGTTTTTT	CASRTTRWNTGELFF